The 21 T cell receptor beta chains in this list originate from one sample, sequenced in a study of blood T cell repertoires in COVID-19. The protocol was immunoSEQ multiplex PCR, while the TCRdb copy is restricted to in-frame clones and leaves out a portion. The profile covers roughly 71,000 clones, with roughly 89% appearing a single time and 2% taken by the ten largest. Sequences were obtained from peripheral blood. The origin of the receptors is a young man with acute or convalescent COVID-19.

The chain's CDR3 is CASSVAPQGWTNTGELFF. The CDR3 coding sequence is TGTGCCAGCAGCGTAGCCCCACAGGGGTGGACGAACACCGGGGAGCTGTTTTTT. V is TRBV9 and J is TRBJ2-2; 7 positions match TRBD1. This CDR3 is 18 amino acids long. Trimming took 0 bases from V and 0 from J; bases not matched to a gene: 8. Germline CDR1 is SGDLS and CDR2 is YYNGEE.

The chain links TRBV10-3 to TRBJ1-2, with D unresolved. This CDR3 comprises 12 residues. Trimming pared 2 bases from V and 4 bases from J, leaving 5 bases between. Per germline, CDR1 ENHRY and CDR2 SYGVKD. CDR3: CAISENTYGYTF. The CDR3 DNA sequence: TGTGCCATCAGTGAGAACACCTATGGCTACACCTTC.

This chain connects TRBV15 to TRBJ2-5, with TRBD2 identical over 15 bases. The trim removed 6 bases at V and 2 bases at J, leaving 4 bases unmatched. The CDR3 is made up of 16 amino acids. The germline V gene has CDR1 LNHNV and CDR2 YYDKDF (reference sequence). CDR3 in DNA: TGTGCCACCAGTCATGGACTAGCGGGGGGGCAAGAGACCCAGTACTTC. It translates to CATSHGLAGGQETQYF.

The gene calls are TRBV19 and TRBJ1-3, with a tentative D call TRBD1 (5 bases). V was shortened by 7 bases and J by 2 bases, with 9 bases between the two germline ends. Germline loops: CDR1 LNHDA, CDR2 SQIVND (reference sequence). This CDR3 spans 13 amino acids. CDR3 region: CASTGVAGNTIYF. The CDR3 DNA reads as TGTGCCAGTACGGGGGTAGCTGGAAACACCATATATTTT.

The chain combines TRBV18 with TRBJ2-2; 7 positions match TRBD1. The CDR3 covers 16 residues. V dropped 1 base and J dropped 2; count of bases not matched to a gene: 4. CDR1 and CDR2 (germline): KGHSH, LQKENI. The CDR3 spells CASSPRTGSNTGELFF. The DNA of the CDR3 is TGTGCCAGCTCACCACGGACAGGAAGCAACACCGGGGAGCTGTTTTTT.

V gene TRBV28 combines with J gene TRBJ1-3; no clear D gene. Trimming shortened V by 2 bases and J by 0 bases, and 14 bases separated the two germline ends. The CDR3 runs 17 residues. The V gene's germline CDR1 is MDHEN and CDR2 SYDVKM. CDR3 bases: TGTGCCAGCAGTTTACGCGGCGGGTCGAGCTCTGGAAACACCATATATTTT. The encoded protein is CASSLRGGSSSGNTIYF.

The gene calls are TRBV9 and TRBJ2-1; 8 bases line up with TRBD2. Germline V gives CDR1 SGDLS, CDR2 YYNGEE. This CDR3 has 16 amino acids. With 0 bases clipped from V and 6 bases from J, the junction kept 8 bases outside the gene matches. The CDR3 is CASSVEAGGSLNEQFF. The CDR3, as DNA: TGTGCCAGCAGCGTAGAGGCGGGAGGCTCCCTCAATGAGCAGTTCTTC. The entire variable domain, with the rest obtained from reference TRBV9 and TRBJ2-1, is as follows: DSGVTQTPKHLITATGQRVTLRCSPRSGDLSVYWYQQSLDQGLQFLIQYYNGEERAKGNILERFSAQQFPDLHSELNLSSLELGDSALYFCASSVEAGGSLNEQFFGPGTRLTVL.

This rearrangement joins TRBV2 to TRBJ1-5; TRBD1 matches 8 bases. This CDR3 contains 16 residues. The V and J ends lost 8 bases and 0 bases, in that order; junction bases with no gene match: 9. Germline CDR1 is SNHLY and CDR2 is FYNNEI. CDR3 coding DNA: TGTGCCAGCCGGACAGGGAAGGGATATAGCAATCAGCCCCAGCATTTT. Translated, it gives CASRTGKGYSNQPQHF.

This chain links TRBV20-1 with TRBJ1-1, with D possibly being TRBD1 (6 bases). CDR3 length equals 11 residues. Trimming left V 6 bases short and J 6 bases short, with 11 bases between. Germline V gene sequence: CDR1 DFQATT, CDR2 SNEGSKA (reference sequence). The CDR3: CSAGGNAEAFF. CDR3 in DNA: TGCAGTGCAGGGGGTAATGCTGAAGCTTTCTTT.

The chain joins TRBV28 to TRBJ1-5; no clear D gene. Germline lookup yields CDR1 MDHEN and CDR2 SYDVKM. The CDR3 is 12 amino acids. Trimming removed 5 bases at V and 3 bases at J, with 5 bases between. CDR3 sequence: CASSNNNQPQHF. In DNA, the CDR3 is TGTGCCAGCAGTAATAACAATCAGCCCCAGCATTTT.

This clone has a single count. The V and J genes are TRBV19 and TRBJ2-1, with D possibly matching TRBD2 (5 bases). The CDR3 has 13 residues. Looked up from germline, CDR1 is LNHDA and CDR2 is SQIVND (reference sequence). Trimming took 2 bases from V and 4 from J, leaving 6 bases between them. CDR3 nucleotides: TGTGCCAGTAGTATACGGGGTTACAATGAGCAGTTCTTC. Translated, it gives CASSIRGYNEQFF.

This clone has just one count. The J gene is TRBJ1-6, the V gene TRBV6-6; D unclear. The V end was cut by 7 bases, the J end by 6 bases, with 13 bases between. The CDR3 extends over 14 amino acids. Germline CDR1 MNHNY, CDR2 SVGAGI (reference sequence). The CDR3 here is CASNQRGANSPLHF. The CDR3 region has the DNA TGTGCCAGCAACCAACGGGGTGCTAATTCACCCCTCCACTTT.

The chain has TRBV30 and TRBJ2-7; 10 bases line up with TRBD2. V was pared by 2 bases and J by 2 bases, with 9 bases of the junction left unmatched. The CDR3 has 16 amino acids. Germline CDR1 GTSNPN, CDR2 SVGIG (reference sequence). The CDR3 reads CAWSRLAGVRAYEQYF. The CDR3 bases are TGTGCCTGGAGTAGGCTAGCGGGAGTTAGGGCCTACGAGCAGTACTTC.

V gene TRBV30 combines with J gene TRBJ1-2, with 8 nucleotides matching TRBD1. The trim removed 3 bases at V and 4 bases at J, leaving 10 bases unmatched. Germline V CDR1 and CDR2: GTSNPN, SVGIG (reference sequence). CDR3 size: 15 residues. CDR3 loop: CAWRGQGTGVYGYTF. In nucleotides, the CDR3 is TGTGCCTGGAGGGGACAAGGGACAGGAGTCTATGGCTACACCTTC.

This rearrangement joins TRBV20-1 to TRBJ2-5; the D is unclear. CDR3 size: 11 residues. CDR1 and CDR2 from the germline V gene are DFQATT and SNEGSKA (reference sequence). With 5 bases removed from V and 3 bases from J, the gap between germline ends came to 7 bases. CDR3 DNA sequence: TGCAGTGCTGCAGAGGAAGAGACCCAGTACTTC. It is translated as CSAAEEETQYF.

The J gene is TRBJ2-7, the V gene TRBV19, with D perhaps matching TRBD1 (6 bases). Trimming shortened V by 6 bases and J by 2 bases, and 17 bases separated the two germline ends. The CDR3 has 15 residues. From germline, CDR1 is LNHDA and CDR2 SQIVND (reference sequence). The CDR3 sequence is CASSRAAGETYEQYF. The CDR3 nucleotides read TGTGCCAGTAGCCGCGCGGCAGGGGAGACCTACGAGCAGTACTTC.

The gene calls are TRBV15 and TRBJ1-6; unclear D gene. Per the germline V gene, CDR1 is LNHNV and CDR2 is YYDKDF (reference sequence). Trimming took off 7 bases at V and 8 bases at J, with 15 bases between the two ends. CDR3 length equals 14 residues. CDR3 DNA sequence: TGTGCCACCACTGATCGGGGAGTCGATTCACCCCTCCACTTT. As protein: CATTDRGVDSPLHF. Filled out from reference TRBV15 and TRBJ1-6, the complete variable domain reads DAMVIQNPRYQVTQFGKPVTLSCSQTLNHNVMYWYQQKSSQAPKLLFHYYDKDFNNEADTPDNFQSRRPNTSFCFLDIRSPGLGDTAMYLCATTDRGVDSPLHFGNGTRLTVT.

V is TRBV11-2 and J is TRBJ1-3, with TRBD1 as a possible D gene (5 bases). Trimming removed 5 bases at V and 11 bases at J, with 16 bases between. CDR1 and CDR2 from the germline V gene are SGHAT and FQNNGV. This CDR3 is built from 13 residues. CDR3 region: CASSPGRVRSIYF. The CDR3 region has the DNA TGTGCCAGCAGCCCCGGCAGGGTTAGATCCATATATTTT.

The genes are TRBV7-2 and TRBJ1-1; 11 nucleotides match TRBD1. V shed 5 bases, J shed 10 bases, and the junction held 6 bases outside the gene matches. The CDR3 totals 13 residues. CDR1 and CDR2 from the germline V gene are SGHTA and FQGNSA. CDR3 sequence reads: CASSPGTGGVAFF. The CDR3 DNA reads TGTGCCAGCAGCCCCGGGACAGGGGGGGTAGCTTTCTTT.

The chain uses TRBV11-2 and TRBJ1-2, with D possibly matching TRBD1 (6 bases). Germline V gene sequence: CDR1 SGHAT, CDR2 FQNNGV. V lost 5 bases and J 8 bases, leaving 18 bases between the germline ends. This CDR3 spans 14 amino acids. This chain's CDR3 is CASSARTEGEGYTF. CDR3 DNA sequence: TGTGCCAGCAGCGCCCGGACAGAAGGCGAGGGCTACACCTTC.

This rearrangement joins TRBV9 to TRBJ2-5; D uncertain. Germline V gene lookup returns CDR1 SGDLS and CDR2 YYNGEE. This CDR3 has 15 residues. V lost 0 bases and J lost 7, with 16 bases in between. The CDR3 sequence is CASSVGPRVEWTQYF. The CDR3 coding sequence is TGTGCCAGCAGCGTAGGCCCCCGGGTAGAGTGGACCCAGTACTTC.